A selection of T cell receptor beta chains follows, all from one sample in a study of blood T cell repertoires in COVID-19. The protocol was immunoSEQ multiplex PCR, while the TCRdb copy is restricted to in-frame clones and leaves out a portion. The sample carries 200,000 to 250,000 clones, more than 65% recorded once. The source material was peripheral blood. These receptor sequences come from a woman of 80 years or more with acute or convalescent COVID-19. Each CDR3 is given with its conserved first and last residue. D genes are given only for firm matches. A row's size may be missing; if present it is once, few, many or a size class.

V gene,J gene,clone size,D gene,CDR3 protein,CDR3 DNA
TRBV9,TRBJ2-3,NA,TRBD2,CASSVLTSGDTQYF,TGTGCCAGCAGCGTATTAACTAGCGGAGATACGCAGTATTTT
TRBV18,TRBJ2-1,NA,TRBD1,CASSPLTGAYNEQFF,TGTGCCAGCTCACCACTTACAGGGGCGTACAATGAGCAGTTCTTC
TRBV5-4,TRBJ2-5,NA,NA,CASTRSPGQQETQYF,TGTGCCAGCACCCGCAGCCCCGGACAGCAAGAGACCCAGTACTTC
TRBV20-1,TRBJ2-1,NA,NA,CSASMMGGYNEQFF,TGCAGTGCTAGTATGATGGGGGGCTACAATGAGCAGTTCTTC
TRBV5-6,TRBJ2-1,NA,TRBD1,CASSLAGGNEQFF,TGTGCCAGCAGCTTAGCAGGGGGCAATGAGCAGTTCTTC
TRBV11-3,TRBJ2-5,few,NA,CASSAGTANYQETQYF,TGTGCCAGCAGCGCAGGGACTGCTAACTACCAAGAGACCCAGTACTTC
TRBV5-4,TRBJ2-2,NA,TRBD2,CASSRVPGLAGNTGELFF,TGTGCCAGCAGCCGCGTTCCGGGACTAGCAGGGAACACCGGGGAGCTGTTTTTT
TRBV7-9,TRBJ1-1,few,TRBD1,CASSLGQGSSLAEAFF,TGTGCCAGCAGCCTCGGACAGGGTTCGTCTTTGGCTGAAGCTTTCTTT
TRBV10-2,TRBJ2-1,NA,TRBD1,CASSKQTGVSGEQFF,TGCGCCAGCAGTAAGCAAACAGGGGTAAGCGGTGAGCAGTTCTTC
TRBV25-1,TRBJ2-7,NA,TRBD1,CASRQGTGSYEQYF,TGTGCCAGCAGACAAGGGACAGGCTCCTACGAGCAGTACTTC
TRBV6-6,TRBJ1-5,NA,NA,CASSKGLGNQPQHF,TGTGCCAGCAGCAAGGGGCTAGGGAATCAGCCCCAGCATTTT
TRBV2,TRBJ1-3,NA,NA,CASSLQGHSGNTIYF,TGTGCCAGCAGCCTACAGGGTCACTCTGGAAACACCATATATTTT
TRBV5-1,TRBJ2-7,few,TRBD2,CASSSGTSNSEQYF,TGCGCCAGCAGCTCTGGGACTAGCAACAGCGAGCAGTACTTC
TRBV27,TRBJ1-1,NA,NA,CASSYRALNTEAFF,TGTGCCAGCAGTTACAGGGCGTTGAACACTGAAGCTTTCTTT
TRBV20-1,TRBJ2-3,few,TRBD1,CSAEQTGGEYF,TGCAGTGCAGAGCAGACAGGGGGCGAGTATTTT
TRBV5-1,TRBJ2-3,once,NA,CASSSGLPGADTQYF,TGCGCCAGCAGCTCCGGACTCCCCGGGGCAGATACGCAGTATTTT
TRBV7-2,TRBJ1-2,few,TRBD1,CASSLNGQGEGYTF,TGTGCCAGCAGCTTAAACGGACAGGGCGAAGGCTACACCTTC
TRBV11-2,TRBJ2-5,NA,TRBD2,CASRGGLQETQYF,TGTGCCAGCCGCGGGGGACTTCAAGAGACCCAGTACTTC